Following are 12 T cell receptor beta chains from one sample sequenced in a study of blood T cell repertoires in COVID-19. Assay: immunoSEQ multiplex PCR; the TCRdb copy retains only in-frame clones and omits some. Counted here are 60,000 to 75,000 clones, roughly 78% occurring once; the ten biggest clones make up less than 30%. Sample: peripheral blood. These receptors were collected from a man aged 60 to 69 with active or convalescent COVID-19.

V gene TRBV7-2 combines with J gene TRBJ2-3, with 12 bases lining up with TRBD2. The ends lost 4 bases at V and 2 bases at J; junction bases unmatched: 7. The CDR3 sequence is 17 residues long. CDR1 and CDR2 (germline): SGHTA, FQGNSA. This CDR3 is CASSSRLAGASTDTQYF. The DNA for the CDR3 is TGTGCCAGCAGCTCCAGACTAGCGGGGGCCTCCACAGATACGCAGTATTTT.

This clone has only a few counts. The V call is TRBV5-5, the J call TRBJ2-1; D ambiguous. V was cut by 4 bases and J by 9 bases, with 11 bases left in between. The CDR3 consists of 12 residues. Germline CDR1 SGHKS, CDR2 YYEKEE (reference sequence). The CDR3 nucleotides read TGTGCCAGCAGCCTTGGGCTCATTGAGCAGTTCTTC. Translated, it gives CASSLGLIEQFF.

The chain employs TRBV18 and TRBJ2-7; D is perhaps TRBD1 (8 bases). There are 14 residues in the CDR3. V was clipped by 6 bases and J by 5 bases, with 17 bases between them. In germline, CDR1 is KGHSH, CDR2 LQKENI. CDR3 sequence reads: CASSQGAGAHEQYF. In DNA form, the CDR3 reads TGTGCCAGCTCCCAGGGGGCGGGAGCCCACGAGCAGTACTTC.

This clone was detected only a few times. CDR3 loop: CASTLGSSGNTIYF. CDR3 nucleotides: TGTGCCAGCACCCTTGGGAGCTCTGGAAACACCATATATTTT. This sequence joins TRBV19 and TRBJ1-3; D gene unclear. Between the trimmed V and J ends, which lost 9 bases and 0 bases, there was a span of 12 bases. Germline CDR1 and CDR2: LNHDA and SQIVND (reference sequence). This CDR3 comprises 14 residues.

The V and J genes are TRBV2 and TRBJ2-2; D might be TRBD1 (6 bases). This CDR3 spans 15 amino acids. Per the germline V gene, CDR1 is SNHLY and CDR2 is FYNNEI. V was clipped by 9 bases and J by 1 base, with 15 bases between them. This chain's CDR3 is CAREPGQQNTGELFF. CDR3 nucleotides: TGTGCCAGAGAGCCGGGACAACAGAACACCGGGGAGCTGTTTTTT. The full variable domain, completed using reference TRBV2 and TRBJ2-2, is EPEVTQTPSHQVTQMGQEVILRCVPISNHLYFYWYRQILGQKVEFLVSFYNNEISEKSEIFDDQFSVERPDGSNFTLKIRSTKLEDSAMYFCAREPGQQNTGELFFGEGSRLTVL.

There are a few counts of this clone. This chain uses TRBV3-1 (or the pseudogene TRBV3-2) with TRBJ1-2; TRBD1 is a possible D gene (5 bases). CDR1 and CDR2 (germline): LGHDT, YNNKEL (reference sequence). The CDR3 loop spans 15 amino acids. Trimming left V 4 bases short and J 3 bases short, with 15 bases between. This CDR3 is CASSRQQGWDYGYTF. CDR3 in DNA: TGTGCCAGCAGCCGCCAGCAGGGTTGGGACTATGGCTACACCTTC.

V and J are TRBV2 and TRBJ1-6; tentatively, D is TRBD1 (5 bases). The germline gives CDR1 SNHLY, CDR2 FYNNEI. Trimming took 11 bases from V and 8 from J, leaving 13 bases between them. The CDR3 consists of 12 residues. The CDR3 region is CAEGEGHSPLHF. In nucleotides, the CDR3 is TGTGCCGAAGGGGAGGGTCATTCACCCCTCCACTTT.

The V call is TRBV10-3, the J call TRBJ2-5; TRBD1 matches at 7 bases. V lost 2 bases, J lost 5 bases, and 2 bases stayed unmatched. Germline-derived CDR1 and CDR2 are ENHRY and SYGVKD. CDR3 length equals 13 residues. This chain's CDR3 is CAISETGEETQYF. In DNA form, the CDR3 reads TGTGCCATCAGTGAGACAGGGGAGGAGACCCAGTACTTC.

The V and J genes are TRBV5-1 and TRBJ2-2; D might be TRBD1 (5 bases). Germline CDR1 SGHRS, CDR2 YFSETQ. The CDR3 spans 13 residues. The V end lost 3 bases, the J end lost 3 bases, and 6 bases lay between the germline ends. The DNA of the CDR3 is TGCGCCAGCAGCTCCAGGGACACCGGGGAGCTGTTTTTT. This gives the protein CASSSRDTGELFF. The full variable domain, with the rest looked up from reference TRBV5-1 and TRBJ2-2, is KAGVTQTPRYLIKTRGQQVTLSCSPISGHRSVSWYQQTPGQGLQFLFEYFSETQRNKGNFPGRFSGRQFSNSRSEMNVSTLELGDSALYLCASSSRDTGELFFGEGSRLTVL.

The chain couples TRBV24-1 to TRBJ2-5, with D unresolved. There are 13 residues in the CDR3. The V end was cut by 6 bases, the J end by 2 bases, with 9 bases between. Germline V gives CDR1 KGHDR, CDR2 SFDVKD. The CDR3 protein is CATSREPQETQYF. The CDR3 DNA is TGTGCCACCAGTCGAGAACCACAAGAGACCCAGTACTTC.

The CDR3: CASSLTGVGNTIYF. The DNA for the CDR3 is TGTGCCAGCAGTCTGACAGGGGTTGGAAACACCATATATTTT. V usage is TRBV6-5 and J usage is TRBJ1-3; 8 positions match TRBD1. V gave up 5 bases and J gave up 3 bases; unmatched junction bases: 3. Germline CDR1 is MNHEY and CDR2 is SVGAGI. The CDR3 totals 14 residues.

The chain is built from TRBV2 and TRBJ2-3; 9 bases are a match to TRBD2. After removal of 5 bases from V and 3 bases from J, the junction contained 9 bases not matched to a gene. CDR3 size: 16 residues. Per the germline V gene, CDR1 is SNHLY and CDR2 is FYNNEI. For the CDR3, the DNA is TGTGCCAGCAGTACCCCCATAGCGGGGGTGACAGATACGCAGTATTTT. This gives the protein CASSTPIAGVTDTQYF.